Detailed here is one T cell receptor beta chain. This clone was seen just once. Its antigen is still unknown. Per-base quality was not reported, and no clone a single base away is much larger than it. Library generation was performed with the immunoSEQ multiplex PCR assay. For the multiplex PCR, a mixture combining 60 forward primers for TCR Vbeta segments and 13 reverse primers for TCR Jbeta segments was used. The CDR3 region of rearranged TCR beta genes was amplified from genomic DNA with a multiplex PCR assay. On the Illumina HiSeq System, the amplified TCR beta libraries were sequenced as 87-base-pair reads. Under the source paper's analysis protocol: A later analysis counted approximately 84 million unique TCR beta chains across the 550 to 800 repertoires, and roughly 10 million of these chains were shared by at least two donors. Raw reads were error-corrected and collapsed into unique sequences with a nearest-neighbor algorithm that merged closely related sequences to remove PCR and sequencing errors. To assign V, D and J gene segments, CDR3 sequences were aligned to IMGT reference sequences. For a sequence to be retained, at least a six-nucleotide match to both a V gene segment and a J gene segment was required. Rearrangements were classified as productive when the CDR3 lacked stop codons and remained in frame with V and J, and all other rearrangements were classified as non-productive. CDR3 was defined by IMGT convention, running from the second conserved V-encoded cysteine to the conserved J-encoded phenylalanine. Sequences without an unambiguous match to a single V gene segment were excluded from the earlier analysis of over 500 of the donors. An earlier analysis of several hundred of the donors called V segments functional above 56.7% productive rearrangements and segregating when the between-donor standard deviation exceeded 5%. A statistical classification framework was built to diagnose cytomegalovirus status from the catalog of TCR beta chain sequences. In a later analysis, TCR nucleotide sequences were compared against IMGT/GENE-DB human TR gene sequences so that V and J genes could be assigned. In a later analysis, CDR3 sequences and most-parsimonious VDJ recombination scenarios were assigned using the TCRdist pipeline. A later analysis defined each TCR beta chain by its CDR3 amino acid sequence plus V-gene family, and excluded reads lacking a unique V-gene family. In a later analysis, fewer than 600 highly shared, low-generation-probability nucleotide sequences were removed to address suspected cross-contamination and a sequencing artifact. A later analysis calculated a clonal expansion index for each public chain from normalized within-repertoire ranks of inferred template counts. In a later analysis, generation probabilities were computed using a VDJ recombination model fitted to out-of-frame rearrangements, and the results were checked against IGoR. Hypergeometric tests were used in a later analysis to score TCR-TCR, TCR-HLA and TCR-CMV co-occurrence, with a repertoire-size bias correction applied to the TCR pairs. A later analysis estimated false discovery rates by permuting HLA or CMV assignments 20 times. In a later analysis, co-occurring TCRs were grouped using DBSCAN, with TCRdist sequence similarity added in when clustering inside HLA-allele-positive subsets. Repertoires with fewer than 30,000 or more than 120,000 public chains were left out of co-occurrence clustering, as were about 5 repertoires with anomalous nucleotide sharing. In TCRdb, the immuneACCESS table is reduced to in-frame sequences with V and J assigned. These tables do not hold every clone; where another copy was compared, an unresolved V gene accounts for under half, and the others remain unexplained. For V, J and clone size, that table is used; D and trimming come from the DNA. This sample lists 140,000 to 150,000 clones; around 78% were detected once. The ten largest make up 2% to 2.5% of the sample.

This sample was taken from a study of cytomegalovirus exposure and HLA in healthy donors (TCRdb year 2017). Study-wide context: According to an earlier analysis of several hundred of the donors, about 180 million T cells yielded 90 million to 130 million unique TCR beta sequences and about 300 Gb of sequence data. An early release that covered approximately 600 HLA-typed donors contained approximately 320 gigabases of sequencing data and tens of millions of unique TCR sequences. The genetic ancestry cluster associated with self-reported Caucasian donors included 81% of the roughly 360 genotyped donors. The study was designed to test whether signatures of past pathogen exposure could be identified by cataloging public T cell receptors. Using immunosequencing, the study profiled T cell repertoires from 666 subjects and related those repertoires to cytomegalovirus serostatus. A separate validation cohort of some 130 different subjects was used in addition to the 666-subject first cohort. High-throughput TCR immunosequencing, statistical association of individual TCRs with disease status, and machine learning were combined to predict cytomegalovirus infection status. To study patterns of TCR occurrence, a later analysis re-analyzed previously published TCR beta repertoires from around 660 donors and added high-resolution HLA genotyping. Rather than using new phenotypic data, the later analysis identified candidate immune exposures from TCR beta sequences and from how often those sequences occurred across donors. To decide whether each TCR beta V gene segment behaved as functional or pseudogenic, an earlier analysis of approximately 620 of the donors relied on high-throughput TCR beta sequencing. Donor age, sex, ethnicity and CMV serostatus were compiled alongside the repertoire data. A later genetic analysis used genome-wide SNP genotypes for about 65% of the 666 donors, treating that subset as a discovery cohort. All discovery cohort repertoires had been generated using a single sequencing platform. Class I and class II HLA loci were covered by the typing at four-digit resolution. The number of donors typed differed by locus, with roughly 629-640 for A, B, C, DRB1 and DQB1, roughly 520 for DQA1, under 610 for DPA1, and 400 to 490 for DPB1. Five DR-DQ haplotypes were handled as single units for association and clustering, since linkage in the cohort was strong. Across 398 genotyped donors of the cohort, an average of roughly 230,000 unique TCR beta nucleotide sequences per donor were sequenced, and roughly 20% of those sequences were non-productive. Paper-wide results and their limitations: In vitro tests confirmed that a few of the cytomegalovirus-associated TCR beta chains recognize cytomegalovirus antigens. Cytomegalovirus status was reported to be diagnosed by the classifier with high specificity and sensitivity in both the original and validation cohorts. A cluster of highly shared sequence variants was judged likely to represent a technical artifact of the sequencing pipeline. Roughly uniform sequencing depth across donors was assumed in presence/absence analyses, although this assumption may not hold. Because HLA typing was missing for some donors at each locus, association tests included only the typed subset. A later genetic analysis reported fewer N-insertions in productive TCRs among donors in an Asian-associated ancestry cluster than the roughly 700-donor mean. At a false discovery rate of 0.05, a later analysis linked under 20,000 TCR beta sequences to specific HLA alleles. The 87-base-pair reads could not distinguish some IMGT-functional V segments, including TRBV6-2 and TRBV6-3, so those segments were excluded. The authors suggested that the approach could potentially be extended to other disease states and immunological phenotypes. Broadly in line with IMGT annotations, most TCR beta V segments showed up in productive rearrangements about 90% or about 30% of the time in an earlier analysis of 587 of the donors. In a later analysis, most CMV-associated TCR beta chains were found to appear HLA-restricted, with HLA associations seemingly driven largely by CMV exposure. Linkage disequilibrium might explain the correlated functional status among segregating V segments, but an unknown experimental factor could not be excluded. Approximately 18 rarely observed V segments, including chromosome 9 orphons, were excluded from the earlier analysis of almost 600 of the donors because counts were too low. The only immune exposure information available for the cohort was CMV serostatus. The study listed approximately 150 TCR beta chains as associated with cytomegalovirus. Most TCR sequences were observed very rarely across donors, whereas some public TCRs were present in many individuals. A further reported finding was that TCR beta sequences accurately predicted the HLA-A and HLA-B alleles for most subjects in the first cohort. In a later analysis, HLA-associated TCR beta chains showed more clonal expansion and lower generation probabilities than non-associated chains that were equally common. In a later analysis, TCR association rates were found to vary across HLA loci, with the most associated TCRs seen for DRB1 alleles and the fewest for HLA-C alleles. This cohort had only TCR beta chains sequenced, and the lack of alpha or paired-chain data limited which features could be detected. In a later analysis, several top co-occurrence clusters were reported to appear linked to parvovirus B19, influenza, CMV and Epstein-Barr virus. Assigning TCR associations to individual alleles was difficult when HLA alleles, especially DR and DQ, strongly co-occurred. V-gene and J-gene trimming of TCR beta chains was associated with a missense DCLRE1C variant in a later genetic analysis, and the association was replicated in an independent cohort.

CDR1 and CDR2, per the germline V gene (reference sequence), are LNHDA and SQIVND. The junction shows trimming of 6 bases on V and 9 bases on J, plus 21 bases between the germline ends. The CDR3 holds 15 amino acids from the cysteine to the phenylalanine. The entry retains the CDR3 DNA only, 45 bases that are in frame from base 1. The cohort consisted of hundreds of healthy bone marrow donors. Cohort members were all nominally healthy when sampled, although unrecorded immune exposures were likely present. The donor tested CMV seropositive and was one of the 289 seropositive cohort members. Each donor provided a peripheral blood sample, and peripheral blood mononuclear cells were used for TCR beta sequencing. The Qiagen DNeasy Blood Extraction Kit was used to extract genomic DNA from the blood cell samples.

The rearrangement combines TRBV19 with TRBJ2-1; TRBD2 is possibly the D segment (5 matching bases). The material sequenced was PBMCs. This TCR derives from a woman aged 18-29 years in good health and CMV-seropositive. The CDR3: CASRPAIGVSAEQFF. The base sequence is TGTGCCAGTAGACCGGCAATAGGTGTTAGCGCTGAGCAGTTCTTC.